A selection of T cell receptor beta chains follows, all from one sample in a study of blood T cells in healthy people across ages. TCRdb independently ran MiXCR on the 5' RACE reads; one entry per CDR3 protein. The sample yields about 670,000 distinct CDR3 sequences, around two fifths seen once. Specimen: blood. The source is a man older than 75 in good health. CDR3s include the opening cysteine and the closing phenylalanine or tryptophan. The order of the fields is D gene, J gene, CDR3 length, V gene, clone size, CDR3 protein, CDR3 DNA. The D gene is left open where the match is weak. Some rows have no size entry. The others give once, few or many, or a class for an expanded clone.

. TRBJ1-1 13 TRBV6-2/TRBV6-3 . CASTGVMNTEAFF TGTGCCAGCACCGGCGTTATGAACACTGAAGCTTTCTTT
. TRBJ1-4 14 TRBV10-2 . CASGRQFTDEKLFF TGCGCCAGCGGACGACAGTTTACGGATGAAAAACTGTTTTTT
. TRBJ2-3 14 TRBV15 many CATYGTGWADTQYF TGTGCCACCTACGGCACCGGGTGGGCAGATACGCAGTATTTT
. TRBJ2-6 22 TRBV28 . CASSHRVGGGFGSSSGANVLTF TGTGCCAGCAGTCACCGGGTAGGAGGGGGATTTGGGTCGAGCTCTGGGGCCAACGTCCTGACTTTC
. TRBJ1-5 13 TRBV2 few CASRDGRTGPQHF TGTGCCAGCAGGGACGGGAGGACGGGGCCCCAGCATTTT
. TRBJ2-7 13 TRBV7-2 few CASSLAPPGEQYF TGTGCCAGCAGCTTAGCGCCCCCAGGGGAGCAGTACTTC
. TRBJ1-2 13 TRBV20-1 many CSARHSENYGYTF TGCAGTGCTAGACACTCAGAAAACTATGGCTACACCTTC
. TRBJ1-5 13 TRBV27 . CASSFGRNQPQHF TGTGCCAGCAGTTTTGGTCGGAATCAGCCCCAGCATTTT
. TRBJ2-7 13 TRBV14 few CASSPGPGREQYF TGTGCCAGCAGCCCGGGCCCGGGGAGGGAGCAGTACTTC
. TRBJ1-2 13 TRBV7-2 few CASSVVQGYGYTF TGTGCCAGCAGCGTAGTCCAGGGCTATGGCTACACCTTC
. TRBJ1-4 14 TRBV7-9 many CASSSPGTDEKLFF TGTGCCAGCAGTTCACCCGGGACGGATGAAAAACTGTTTTTT
TRBD2 TRBJ2-7 17 TRBV10-3 . CAISPGLAGVGSNEQYF TGTGCCATCAGTCCAGGCCTAGCGGGAGTCGGGAGCAATGAGCAGTACTTC
TRBD1 TRBJ1-4 15 TRBV27 . CASSSGQGHNEKLFF TGTGCCAGCAGTTCTGGACAGGGTCATAATGAAAAACTGTTTTTT
TRBD1 TRBJ1-1 16 TRBV5-1 few CASSLGDRVMNTEAFF TGCGCCAGCAGCTTGGGGGACAGAGTTATGAACACTGAAGCTTTCTTT
. TRBJ2-7 13 TRBV24-1 . CATSEQGRNEQYF TGTGCCACCAGTGAACAGGGAAGGAACGAGCAGTACTTC
. TRBJ2-5 10 TRBV2 few CASSDWTTYF TGTGCCAGCAGTGATTGGACAACGTACTTC
TRBD2 TRBJ2-7 15 TRBV5-1 few CASSLRASGSYEQYF TGCGCCAGCAGCTTGAGGGCTAGCGGGAGCTACGAGCAGTACTTC
. TRBJ1-2 12 TRBV6-2/TRBV6-3 . CASSYSRDGYTF TGTGCCAGCAGTTACTCGCGGGATGGCTACACCTTC
. TRBJ2-7 14 TRBV6-1 few CASNQAGAFYEQYF TGTGCCAGCAATCAGGCAGGGGCTTTCTACGAGCAGTACTTC
TRBD1 TRBJ2-7 15 TRBV7-2 . CASSPGQAFPYEQYF TGTGCCAGCAGCCCGGGACAGGCTTTTCCCTACGAGCAGTACTTC
. TRBJ1-4 13 TRBV20-1 . CSATSGPNEKLFF TGCAGTGCCACCTCGGGGCCTAATGAAAAACTGTTTTTT
. TRBJ2-1 15 TRBV4-1 . CASSQVHSGTSFQFF TGCGCCAGCAGCCAAGTTCATTCCGGGACTTCATTCCAGTTCTTC
. TRBJ1-2 11 TRBV20-1 . CSASFGNGYTF TGCAGTGCTAGTTTTGGAAATGGCTACACCTTC
TRBD1 TRBJ2-7 17 TRBV15 once CATSRVGQGSSYNEQYF TGTGCCACCAGCAGAGTGGGACAGGGGTCCTCCTACAATGAGCAGTACTTC
TRBD1 TRBJ1-5 16 TRBV3-1 . CASSQAGTGVNQPQHF TGTGCCAGCAGCCAAGCCGGGACAGGGGTCAATCAGCCCCAGCATTTT
. TRBJ2-1 14 TRBV7-2 . CASSVERNINEQFF TGTGCCAGCAGCGTAGAACGCAATATCAACGAGCAGTTCTTC
. TRBJ2-1 14 TRBV29-1 . CSVEGKNRVNEQFF TGCAGCGTTGAGGGGAAGAACAGGGTCAATGAGCAGTTCTTC
TRBD2 TRBJ2-3 16 TRBV4-3 few CASSYSERGFTDTQYF TGCGCCAGCAGCTACTCCGAGCGGGGGTTCACAGATACGCAGTATTTT
. TRBJ2-2 17 TRBV5-1 few CASSPGGSLVSYGELFF TGCGCCAGCAGCCCGGGTGGCTCTCTTGTGTCATACGGGGAGCTGTTTTTT
. TRBJ2-3 14 TRBV9 . CASSVAPPRDTQYF TGTGCCAGCAGCGTAGCCCCCCCGAGAGATACGCAGTATTTT
TRBD1 TRBJ1-5 15 TRBV28 . CASSPGGASNQPQHF TGTGCCAGCAGTCCAGGGGGGGCGAGCAATCAGCCCCAGCATTTT
. TRBJ2-3 16 TRBV9 . CASSPRPQVDTDTQYF TGTGCCAGCAGCCCCCGGCCCCAGGTGGACACAGATACGCAGTATTTT
TRBD2 TRBJ2-3 15 TRBV20-1 few CSARDGREDADTQYF TGCAGTGCTAGAGACGGGCGGGAGGACGCAGATACGCAGTATTTT
. TRBJ1-2 14 TRBV4-3 many CASSQEVSNYGYTF TGCGCCAGCAGCCAAGAGGTTTCTAACTATGGCTACACCTTC
. TRBJ2-7 16 TRBV4-2 few CASQEGVGTSSPGQYF TGTGCCAGCCAGGAGGGGGTCGGCACTAGCTCCCCGGGGCAGTACTTC
TRBD2 TRBJ2-3 16 TRBV28 few CASSPGLAGGVDTQYF TGTGCCAGCAGTCCCGGACTAGCGGGAGGAGTAGATACGCAGTATTTT
. TRBJ1-1 14 TRBV4-3 once CASTILRGGTEAFF TGCGCCAGCACCATCCTCAGGGGTGGGACTGAAGCTTTCTTT
TRBD2 TRBJ2-3 15 TRBV5-1 many CASSRAGAPKDTQYF TGCGCCAGCAGCCGAGCGGGGGCCCCAAAAGATACGCAGTATTTT
TRBD2 TRBJ2-1 19 TRBV25-1 . CASMALGLAGDSSYNEQFF TGTGCCAGCATGGCCCTGGGACTAGCGGGAGATAGCTCCTACAATGAGCAGTTCTTC
. TRBJ2-1 16 TRBV6-1 . CASSELWATQYNEQFF TGTGCCAGCAGTGAACTTTGGGCAACCCAGTACAATGAGCAGTTCTTC
. TRBJ2-3 14 TRBV15 few CATSRVQARDTQYF TGTGCCACCAGCAGAGTCCAGGCACGGGATACGCAGTATTTT
. TRBJ2-3 14 TRBV7-6 few CASSIGGGRNTQYF TGTGCCAGCAGCATCGGGGGAGGACGAAATACGCAGTATTTT
. TRBJ2-1 16 TRBV20-1 . CSAPSAATDSYNEQFF TGCAGTGCCCCCAGCGCGGCGACAGACTCCTACAATGAGCAGTTCTTC
. TRBJ1-1 13 TRBV25-1 few CASSARAFTEAFF TGTGCCAGCAGTGCCAGGGCCTTCACTGAAGCTTTCTTT
TRBD1 TRBJ2-7 14 TRBV20-1 . CSATRTGRPYEQYF TGCAGTGCCACTAGGACAGGGAGACCTTACGAGCAGTACTTC